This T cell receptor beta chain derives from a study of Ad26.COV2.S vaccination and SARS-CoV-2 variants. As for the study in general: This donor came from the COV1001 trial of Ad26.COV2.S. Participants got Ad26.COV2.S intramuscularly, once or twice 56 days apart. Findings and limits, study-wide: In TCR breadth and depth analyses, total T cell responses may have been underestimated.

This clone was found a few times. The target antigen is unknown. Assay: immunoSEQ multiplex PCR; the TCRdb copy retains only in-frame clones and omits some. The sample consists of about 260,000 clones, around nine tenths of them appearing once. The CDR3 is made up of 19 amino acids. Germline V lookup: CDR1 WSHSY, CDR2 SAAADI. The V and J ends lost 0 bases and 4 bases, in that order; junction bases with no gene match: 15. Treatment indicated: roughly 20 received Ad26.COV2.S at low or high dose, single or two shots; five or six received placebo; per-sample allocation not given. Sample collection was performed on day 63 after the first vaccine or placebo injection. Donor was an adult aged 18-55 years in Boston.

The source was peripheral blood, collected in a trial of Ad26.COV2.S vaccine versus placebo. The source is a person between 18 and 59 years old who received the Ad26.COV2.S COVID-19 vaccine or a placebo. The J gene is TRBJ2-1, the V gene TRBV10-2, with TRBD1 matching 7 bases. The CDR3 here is CASSESPFRGFLPYNEQFF. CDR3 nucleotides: TGCGCCAGCAGTGAGTCGCCGTTCAGGGGGTTTCTTCCATACAATGAGCAGTTCTTC.